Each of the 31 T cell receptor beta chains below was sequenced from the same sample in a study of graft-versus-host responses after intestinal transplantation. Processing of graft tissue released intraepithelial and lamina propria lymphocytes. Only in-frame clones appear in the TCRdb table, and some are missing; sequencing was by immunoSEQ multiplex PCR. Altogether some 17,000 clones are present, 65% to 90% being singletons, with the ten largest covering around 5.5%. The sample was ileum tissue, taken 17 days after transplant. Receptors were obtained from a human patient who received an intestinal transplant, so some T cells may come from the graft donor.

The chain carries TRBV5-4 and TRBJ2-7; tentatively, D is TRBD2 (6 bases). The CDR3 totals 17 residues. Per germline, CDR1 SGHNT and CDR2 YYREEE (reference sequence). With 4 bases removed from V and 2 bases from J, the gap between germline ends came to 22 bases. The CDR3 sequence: CASSPGDPRPTTYEQYF. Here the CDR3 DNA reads TGTGCCAGCAGCCCGGGGGATCCCCGGCCAACAACCTACGAGCAGTACTTC.

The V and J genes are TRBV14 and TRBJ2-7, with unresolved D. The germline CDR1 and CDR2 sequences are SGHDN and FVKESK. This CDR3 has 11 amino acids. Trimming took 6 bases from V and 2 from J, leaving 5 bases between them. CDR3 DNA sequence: TGTGCCAGCAGTGGGACCTACGAGCAGTACTTC. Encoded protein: CASSGTYEQYF.

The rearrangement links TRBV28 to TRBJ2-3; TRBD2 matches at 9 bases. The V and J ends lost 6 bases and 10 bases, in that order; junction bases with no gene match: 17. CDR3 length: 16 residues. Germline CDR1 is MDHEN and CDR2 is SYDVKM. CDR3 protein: CASSPGPAGGPKAQYF. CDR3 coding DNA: TGTGCCAGCAGCCCAGGTCCGGCGGGAGGGCCCAAGGCGCAGTATTTT.

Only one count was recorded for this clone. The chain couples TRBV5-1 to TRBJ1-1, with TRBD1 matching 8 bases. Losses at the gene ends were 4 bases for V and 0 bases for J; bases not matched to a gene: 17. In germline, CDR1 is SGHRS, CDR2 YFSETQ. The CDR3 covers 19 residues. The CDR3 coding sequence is TGCGCCAGCAGCCCGTTCAGTGGACAGGGAAAAGATTTGAACACTGAAGCTTTCTTT. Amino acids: CASSPFSGQGKDLNTEAFF.

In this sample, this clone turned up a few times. CDR3 nucleotides: TGTGCCAGCTCCGGGACAGGGCCCTACGAGCAGTACTTC. The encoded protein is CASSGTGPYEQYF. J is TRBJ2-7 and V is TRBV18; 9 bases are a match to TRBD1. Germline lookup yields CDR1 KGHSH and CDR2 LQKENI. The CDR3 runs 13 residues. V shed 6 bases, J shed 2 bases, and the junction held 2 bases outside the gene matches.

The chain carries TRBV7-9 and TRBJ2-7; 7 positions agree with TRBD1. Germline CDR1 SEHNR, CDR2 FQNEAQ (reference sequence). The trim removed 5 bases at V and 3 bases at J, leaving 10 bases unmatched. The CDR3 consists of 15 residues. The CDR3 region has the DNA TGTGCCAGCAGCCGAAGCCCACAGGGGAGCTACGAGCAGTACTTC. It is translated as CASSRSPQGSYEQYF.

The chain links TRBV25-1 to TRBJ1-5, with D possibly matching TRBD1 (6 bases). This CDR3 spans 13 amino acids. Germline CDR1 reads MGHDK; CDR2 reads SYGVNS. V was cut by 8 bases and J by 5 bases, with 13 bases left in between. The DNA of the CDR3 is TGTGCCAGCGGGGGGGCAGGCGATCAGCCCCAGCATTTT. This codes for CASGGAGDQPQHF.

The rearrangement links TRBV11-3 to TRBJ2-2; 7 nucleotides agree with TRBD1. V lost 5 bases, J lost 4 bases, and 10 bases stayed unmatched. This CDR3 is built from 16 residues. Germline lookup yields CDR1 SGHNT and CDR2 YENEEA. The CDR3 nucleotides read TGTGCCAGCAGCACTGGGGGACAGATCCCCACCGGGGAGCTGTTTTTT. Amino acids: CASSTGGQIPTGELFF.

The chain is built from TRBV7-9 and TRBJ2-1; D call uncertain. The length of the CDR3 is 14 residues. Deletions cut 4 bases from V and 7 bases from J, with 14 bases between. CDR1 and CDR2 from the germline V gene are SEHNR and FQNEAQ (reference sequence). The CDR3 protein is CASSSYPLENEQFF. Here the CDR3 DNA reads TGTGCCAGCAGCTCATACCCGCTAGAGAATGAGCAGTTCTTC. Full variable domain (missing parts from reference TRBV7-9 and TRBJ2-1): DTGVSQNPRHKITKRGQNVTFRCDPISEHNRLYWYRQTLGQGPEFLTYFQNEAQLEKSRLLSDRFSAERPKGSFSTLEIQRTEQGDSAMYLCASSSYPLENEQFFGPGTRLTVL.

Here the CDR3 reads CASSISHPPNTEAFF. CDR3 coding DNA: TGTGCCAGTAGTATATCCCACCCTCCTAACACTGAAGCTTTCTTT. V and J are TRBV19 and TRBJ1-1; D is uncertain. The length of the CDR3 is 15 residues. Germline CDR1 reads LNHDA; CDR2 reads SQIVND (reference sequence). Trimming took off 2 bases at V and 2 bases at J, with 12 bases between the two ends.

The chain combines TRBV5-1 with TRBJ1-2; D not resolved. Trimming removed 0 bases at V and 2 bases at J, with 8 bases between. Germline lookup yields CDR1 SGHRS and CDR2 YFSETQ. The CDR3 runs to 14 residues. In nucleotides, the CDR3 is TGCGCCAGCAGCTTGGAGGCACTCAACTATGGCTACACCTTC. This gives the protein CASSLEALNYGYTF.

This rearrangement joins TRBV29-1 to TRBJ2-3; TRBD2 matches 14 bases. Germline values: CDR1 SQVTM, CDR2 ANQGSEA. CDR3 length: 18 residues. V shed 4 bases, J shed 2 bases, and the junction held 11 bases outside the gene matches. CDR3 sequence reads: CSVGAGLAGGAITDTQYF. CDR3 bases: TGCAGCGTTGGGGCCGGACTAGCGGGGGGAGCAATCACAGATACGCAGTATTTT.

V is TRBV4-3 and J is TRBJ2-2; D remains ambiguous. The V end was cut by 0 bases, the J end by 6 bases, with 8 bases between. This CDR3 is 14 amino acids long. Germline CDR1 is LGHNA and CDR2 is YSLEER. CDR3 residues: CASSQDPASGELFF. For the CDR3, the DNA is TGCGCCAGCAGCCAAGATCCGGCTTCCGGGGAGCTGTTTTTT.

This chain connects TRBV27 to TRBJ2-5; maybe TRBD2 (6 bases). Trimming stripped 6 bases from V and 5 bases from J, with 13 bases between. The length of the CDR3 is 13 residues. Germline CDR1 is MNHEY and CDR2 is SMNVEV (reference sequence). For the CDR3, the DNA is TGTGCCAGCAGGAGGGCGGGACGGGAGACCCAGTACTTC. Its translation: CASRRAGRETQYF.

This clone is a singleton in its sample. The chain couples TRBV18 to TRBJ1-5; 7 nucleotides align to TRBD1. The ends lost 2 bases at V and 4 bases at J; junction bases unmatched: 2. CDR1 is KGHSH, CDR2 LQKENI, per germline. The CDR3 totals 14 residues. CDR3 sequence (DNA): TGTGCCAGCTCACCAACGACAGGGAATCAGCCCCAGCATTTT. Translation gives CASSPTTGNQPQHF.

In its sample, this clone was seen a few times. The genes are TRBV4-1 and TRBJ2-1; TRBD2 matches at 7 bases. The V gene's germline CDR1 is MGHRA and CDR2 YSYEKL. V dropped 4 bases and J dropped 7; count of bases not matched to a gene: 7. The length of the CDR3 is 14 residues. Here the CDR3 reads CASSPRGEGNEQFF. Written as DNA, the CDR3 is TGCGCCAGCAGCCCCCGAGGGGAGGGAAATGAGCAGTTCTTC.

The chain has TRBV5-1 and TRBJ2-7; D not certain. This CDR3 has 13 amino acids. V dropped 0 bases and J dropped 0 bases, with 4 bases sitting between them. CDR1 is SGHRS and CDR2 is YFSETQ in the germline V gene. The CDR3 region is CASSLGHSYEQYF. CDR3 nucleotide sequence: TGCGCCAGCAGCTTGGGACACTCCTACGAGCAGTACTTC.

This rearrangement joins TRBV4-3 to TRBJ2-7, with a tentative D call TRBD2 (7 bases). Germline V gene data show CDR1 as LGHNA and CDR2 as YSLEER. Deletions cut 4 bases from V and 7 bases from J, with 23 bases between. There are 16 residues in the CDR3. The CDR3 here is CASSREGGGSGLEQYF. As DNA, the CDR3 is TGCGCCAGCAGCCGAGAAGGGGGGGGGAGTGGTCTGGAGCAGTACTTC.

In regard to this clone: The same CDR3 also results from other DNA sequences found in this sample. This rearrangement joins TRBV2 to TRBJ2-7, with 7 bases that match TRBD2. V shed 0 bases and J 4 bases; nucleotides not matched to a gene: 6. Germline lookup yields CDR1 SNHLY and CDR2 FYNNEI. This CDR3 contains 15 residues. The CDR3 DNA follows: TGTGCCAGCAGTGAAGCGGGAGGGTCCTCTTACGAGCAGTACTTC. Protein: CASSEAGGSSYEQYF.

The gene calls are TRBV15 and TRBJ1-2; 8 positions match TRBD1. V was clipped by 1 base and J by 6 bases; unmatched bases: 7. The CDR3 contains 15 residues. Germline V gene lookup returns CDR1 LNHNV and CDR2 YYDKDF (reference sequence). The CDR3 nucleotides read TGTGCCACCAGCAGAGGCCCAAGGACAGGGAATGGCTACACCTTC. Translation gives CATSRGPRTGNGYTF.

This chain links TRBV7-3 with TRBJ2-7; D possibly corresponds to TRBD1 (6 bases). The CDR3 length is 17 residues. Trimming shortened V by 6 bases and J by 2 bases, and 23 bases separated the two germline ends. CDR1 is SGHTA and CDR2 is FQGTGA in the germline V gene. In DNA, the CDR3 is TGTGCCAGCAGATTCCGATTCCGAGGGGGACACCCCTACGAGCAGTACTTC. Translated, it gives CASRFRFRGGHPYEQYF.

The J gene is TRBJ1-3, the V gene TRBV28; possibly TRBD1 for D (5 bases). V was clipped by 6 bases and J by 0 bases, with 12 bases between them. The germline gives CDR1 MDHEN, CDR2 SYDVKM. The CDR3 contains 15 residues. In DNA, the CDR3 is TGTGCCAGCAGACCCGGTGGGGGCTCTGGAAACACCATATATTTT. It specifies CASRPGGGSGNTIYF. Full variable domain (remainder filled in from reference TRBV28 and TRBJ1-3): DVKVTQSSRYLVKRTGEKVFLECVQDMDHENMFWYRQDPGLGLRLIYFSYDVKMKEKGDIPEGYSVSREKKERFSLILESASTNQTSMYLCASRPGGGSGNTIYFGEGSWLTVV.

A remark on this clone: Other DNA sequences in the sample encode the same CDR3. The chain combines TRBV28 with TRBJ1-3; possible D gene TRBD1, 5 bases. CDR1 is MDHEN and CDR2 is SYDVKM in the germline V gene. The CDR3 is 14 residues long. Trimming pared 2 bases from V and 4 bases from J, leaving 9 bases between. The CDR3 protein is CASSLGGSGNTIYF. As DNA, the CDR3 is TGTGCCAGCAGTTTAGGGGGTTCCGGAAACACCATATATTTT.

The CDR3: CASSVMDRVSHYGYTF. CDR3 sequence (DNA): TGTGCCAGCAGTGTCATGGACAGGGTCTCGCACTATGGCTACACCTTC. V and J are TRBV2 and TRBJ1-2, with 8 positions matching TRBD1. The trim removed 4 bases at V and 3 bases at J, leaving 10 bases unmatched. Germline V CDR1 and CDR2: SNHLY, FYNNEI. This CDR3 is 16 amino acids long.

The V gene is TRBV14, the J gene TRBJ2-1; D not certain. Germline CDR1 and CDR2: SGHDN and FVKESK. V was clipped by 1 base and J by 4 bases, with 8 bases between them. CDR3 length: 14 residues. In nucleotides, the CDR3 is TGTGCCAGCAGCCAAGCGGCCTTATACAATGAGCAGTTCTTC. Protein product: CASSQAALYNEQFF. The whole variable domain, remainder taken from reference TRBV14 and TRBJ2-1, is EAGVTQFPSHSVIEKGQTVTLRCDPISGHDNLYWYRRVMGKEIKFLLHFVKESKQDESGMPNNRFLAERTGGTYSTLKVQPAELEDSGVYFCASSQAALYNEQFFGPGTRLTVL.

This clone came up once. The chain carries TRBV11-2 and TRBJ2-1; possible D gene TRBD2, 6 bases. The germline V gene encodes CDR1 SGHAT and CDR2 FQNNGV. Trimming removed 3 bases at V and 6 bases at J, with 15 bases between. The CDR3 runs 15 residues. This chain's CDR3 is CASSLWDSGSNEQFF. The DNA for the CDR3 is TGTGCCAGCAGCTTGTGGGATAGCGGTTCCAATGAGCAGTTCTTC. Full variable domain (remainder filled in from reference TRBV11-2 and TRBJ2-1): EAGVAQSPRYKIIEKRQSVAFWCNPISGHATLYWYQQILGQGPKLLIQFQNNGVVDDSQLPKDRFSAERLKGVDSTLKIQPAKLEDSAVYLCASSLWDSGSNEQFFGPGTRLTVL.

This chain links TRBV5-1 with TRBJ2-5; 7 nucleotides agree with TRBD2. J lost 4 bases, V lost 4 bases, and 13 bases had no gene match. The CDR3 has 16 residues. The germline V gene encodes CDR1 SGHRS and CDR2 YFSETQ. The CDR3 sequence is CASSHRTSLAGETQYF. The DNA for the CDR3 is TGCGCCAGCAGCCATCGAACTAGCTTAGCGGGAGAGACCCAGTACTTC.

The DNA of the CDR3 is TGTGCCAGCAGCTTTGGGACAGGGCGTGATACGCAGTATTTT. Protein product: CASSFGTGRDTQYF. The genes are TRBV5-4 and TRBJ2-3, with 9 bases fitting TRBD1. Germline V gene lookup returns CDR1 SGHNT and CDR2 YYREEE (reference sequence). With V trimmed by 2 bases and J by 6 bases, 4 bases remained unmatched. The CDR3 spans 14 residues.

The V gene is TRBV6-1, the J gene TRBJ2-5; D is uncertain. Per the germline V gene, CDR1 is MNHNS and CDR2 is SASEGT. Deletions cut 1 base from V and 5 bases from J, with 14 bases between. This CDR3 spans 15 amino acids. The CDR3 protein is CASSEVIGWQETQYF. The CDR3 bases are TGTGCCAGCAGTGAAGTAATAGGGTGGCAGGAGACCCAGTACTTC.

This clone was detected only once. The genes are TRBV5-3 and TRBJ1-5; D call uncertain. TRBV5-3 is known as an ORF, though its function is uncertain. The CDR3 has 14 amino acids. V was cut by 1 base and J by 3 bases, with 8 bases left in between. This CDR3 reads CARSLICANQPQHF. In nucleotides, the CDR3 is TGTGCCAGAAGCTTGATCTGTGCCAATCAGCCCCAGCATTTT.

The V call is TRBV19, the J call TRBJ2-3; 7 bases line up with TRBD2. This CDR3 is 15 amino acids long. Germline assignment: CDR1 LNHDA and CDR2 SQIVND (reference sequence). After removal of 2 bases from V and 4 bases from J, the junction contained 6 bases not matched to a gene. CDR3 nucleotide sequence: TGTGCCAGTAGTATATCGGGCCGGGGGGCAGATACGCAGTATTTT. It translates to CASSISGRGADTQYF.